The clone carrying this T cell receptor beta chain was seen a few times. The data stem from a study of T-cell reconstitution after alpha-beta-depleted transplantation in children. Per germline, CDR1 LGHNT and CDR2 FRNRAP. V was shortened by 7 bases and J by 0 bases, with 10 bases between the two germline ends. There are 13 residues in the CDR3. As it was prepared, the TCRbeta library received unique molecular identifiers. TCRdb re-analysed the PCR reads in MiXCR, keeping a single row per CDR3 protein. The top ten clones hold under 6% of a sample with some 840,000 distinct CDR3 sequences, under 20% of them seen once.

The receptor was isolated from a male patient under 18 who had a stem cell transplant for acute lymphoblastic leukemia, so the T cells may come from the graft donor. The chain uses TRBV12-5 and TRBJ2-7; TRBD2 is a possible D gene (5 bases). This sample comprised PBMCs, mostly from graft donor cells, obtained 360 days after TCRalphabeta/CD19-depleted stem cell transplant. For the CDR3, the DNA is TGTGCTAGTGAGAGCGGATACTCCTACGAGCAGTACTTC. It translates to CASESGYSYEQYF.